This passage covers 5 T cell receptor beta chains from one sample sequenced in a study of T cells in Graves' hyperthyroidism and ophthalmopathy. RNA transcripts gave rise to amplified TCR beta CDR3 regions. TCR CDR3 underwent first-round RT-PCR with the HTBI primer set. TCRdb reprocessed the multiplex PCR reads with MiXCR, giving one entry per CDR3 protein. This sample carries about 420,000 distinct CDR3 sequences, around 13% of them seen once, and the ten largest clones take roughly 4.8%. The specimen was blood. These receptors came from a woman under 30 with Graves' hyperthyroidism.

Written as DNA, the CDR3 is TGTGCCAGCAGCCATCTCAAGGGTAGCTTTCTAGCGGGAGTCAAAGTCTACGAGCAGTACTTC. Residues: CASSHLKGSFLAGVKVYEQYF. The rearrangement links TRBV3-2 to TRBJ2-7; the tabulated D call, TRBD2, remains unverified against the DNA. TRBV3-2 is assigned pseudogene status. CDR3 length: 21 amino acids.

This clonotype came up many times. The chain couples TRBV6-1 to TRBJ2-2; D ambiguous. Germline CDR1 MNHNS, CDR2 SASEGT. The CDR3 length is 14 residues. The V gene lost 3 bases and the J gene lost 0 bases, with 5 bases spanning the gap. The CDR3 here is CASSDSANTGELFF. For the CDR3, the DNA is TGTGCCAGCAGTGACAGCGCGAACACCGGGGAGCTGTTTTTT.

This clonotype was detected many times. This CDR3 is CSVSHGGQQETQYF. The DNA of the CDR3 is TGCAGCGTGTCCCATGGGGGACAGCAAGAGACCCAGTACTTC. The chain recombines TRBV29-1 with TRBJ2-5, with 7 bases aligning to TRBD1. Germline V gives CDR1 SQVTM, CDR2 ANQGSEA. J was trimmed by 2 bases and V by 6 bases; bases with no gene match: 9. This CDR3 is built from 14 residues.

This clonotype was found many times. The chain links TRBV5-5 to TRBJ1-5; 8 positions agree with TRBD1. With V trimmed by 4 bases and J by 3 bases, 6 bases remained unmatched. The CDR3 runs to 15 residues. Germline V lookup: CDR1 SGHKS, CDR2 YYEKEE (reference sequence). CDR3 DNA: TGTGCCAGCAGCAAAGGACAGGGTATCAATCAGCCCCAGCATTTT. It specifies CASSKGQGINQPQHF.

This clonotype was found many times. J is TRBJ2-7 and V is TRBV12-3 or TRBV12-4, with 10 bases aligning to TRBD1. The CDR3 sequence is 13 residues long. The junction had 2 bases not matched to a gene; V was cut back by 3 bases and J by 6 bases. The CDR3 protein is CASSLGTGAEQYF. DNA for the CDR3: TGTGCCAGCAGTTTGGGGACAGGGGCCGAGCAGTACTTC.